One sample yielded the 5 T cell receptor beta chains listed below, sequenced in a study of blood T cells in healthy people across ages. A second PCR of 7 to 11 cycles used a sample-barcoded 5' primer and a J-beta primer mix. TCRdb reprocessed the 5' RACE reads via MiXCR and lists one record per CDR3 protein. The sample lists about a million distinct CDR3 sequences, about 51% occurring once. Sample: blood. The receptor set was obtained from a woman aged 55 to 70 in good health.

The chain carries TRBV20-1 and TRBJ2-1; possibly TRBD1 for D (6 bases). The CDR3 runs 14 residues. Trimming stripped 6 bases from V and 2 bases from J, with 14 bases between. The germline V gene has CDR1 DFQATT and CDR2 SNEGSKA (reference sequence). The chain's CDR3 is CSATYRVAYNEQFF. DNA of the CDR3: TGCAGTGCGACATACAGGGTGGCCTACAATGAGCAGTTCTTC.

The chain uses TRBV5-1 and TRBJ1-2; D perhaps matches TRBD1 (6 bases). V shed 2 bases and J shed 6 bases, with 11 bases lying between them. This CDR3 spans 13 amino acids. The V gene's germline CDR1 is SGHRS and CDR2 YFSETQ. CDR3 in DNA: TGCGCCAGCAGCTTCGGGGGGGCCGATGGCTACACCTTC. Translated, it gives CASSFGGADGYTF.

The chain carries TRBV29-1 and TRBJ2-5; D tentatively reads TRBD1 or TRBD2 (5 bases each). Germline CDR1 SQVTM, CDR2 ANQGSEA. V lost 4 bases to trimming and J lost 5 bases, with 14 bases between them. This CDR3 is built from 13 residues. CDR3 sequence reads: CSVGAGTRETQYF. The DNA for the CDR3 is TGCAGCGTTGGGGCCGGGACCAGGGAGACCCAGTACTTC.

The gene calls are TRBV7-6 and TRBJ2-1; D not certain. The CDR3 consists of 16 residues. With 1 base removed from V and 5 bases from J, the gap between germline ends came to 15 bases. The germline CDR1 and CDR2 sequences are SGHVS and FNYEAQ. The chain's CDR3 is CASSLGPRGRNNEQFF. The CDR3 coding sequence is TGTGCCAGCAGCTTAGGCCCTAGAGGCCGCAACAATGAGCAGTTCTTC.

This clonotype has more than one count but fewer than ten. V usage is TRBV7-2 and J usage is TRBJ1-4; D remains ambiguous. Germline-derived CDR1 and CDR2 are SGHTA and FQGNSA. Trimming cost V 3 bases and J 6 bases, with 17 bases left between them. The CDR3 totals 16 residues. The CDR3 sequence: CASSFFGNGLDEKLFF. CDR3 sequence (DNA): TGTGCCAGCAGCTTTTTTGGAAACGGTTTAGATGAAAAACTGTTTTTT. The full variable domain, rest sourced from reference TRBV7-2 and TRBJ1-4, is GAGVSQSPSNKVTEKGKDVELRCDPISGHTALYWYRQSLGQGLEFLIYFQGNSAPDKSGLPSDRFSAERTGGSVSTLTIQRTQQEDSAVYLCASSFFGNGLDEKLFFGSGTQLSVL.